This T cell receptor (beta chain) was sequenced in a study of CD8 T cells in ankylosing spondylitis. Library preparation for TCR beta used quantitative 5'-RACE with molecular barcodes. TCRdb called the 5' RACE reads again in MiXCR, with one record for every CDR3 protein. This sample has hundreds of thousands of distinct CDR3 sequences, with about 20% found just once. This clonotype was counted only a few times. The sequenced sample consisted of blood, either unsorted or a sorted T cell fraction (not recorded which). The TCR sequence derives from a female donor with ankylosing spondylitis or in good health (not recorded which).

CDR3 protein: CASSLTPYSPLHF. The CDR3 nucleotides are TGTGCCAGCAGCTTAACCCCCTATTCACCCCTCCACTTT. The chain recombines TRBV7-9 with TRBJ1-6; no firm D call. Germline V CDR1 and CDR2: SEHNR, FQNEAQ (reference sequence). Trimming pared 2 bases from V and 8 bases from J, leaving 7 bases between. The length of the CDR3 is 13 residues. Using reference TRBV7-9 and TRBJ1-6 for the parts outside the CDR3, the full variable domain is DTGVSQNPRHKITKRGQNVTFRCDPISEHNRLYWYRQTLGQGPEFLTYFQNEAQLEKSRLLSDRFSAERPKGSFSTLEIQRTEQGDSAMYLCASSLTPYSPLHFGNGTRLTVT.